This note documents a single T cell receptor (beta chain) sequence. The CDR3 totals 16 residues. V shed 0 bases, J shed 4 bases, and the junction held 5 bases outside the gene matches. From germline, CDR1 is MGHRA and CDR2 YSYEKL. A CD45RA-negative memory subset and a CD45RA+ naive subset were separated from the CD4+ cells. Produced via immunoSEQ multiplex PCR; TCRdb's table is partial and in-frame only. The sample carries 950,000 to 1,200,000 clones, about 80% recorded once. This specimen comes from a study of shared clonotypes between healthy human individuals. The sequence came from a man aged 18-30 years in good health. Some clones in this sample may be carry-over from other donors' samples. The chain combines TRBV4-1 with TRBJ2-1; 8 bases align to TRBD2. The material sequenced was memory CD4+ T cells from PBMCs. Documented subset: CD45RA-negative fraction. The DNA for the CDR3 is TGCGCCAGCAGCCAAGATATCGGGAGGGCTTACAATGAGCAGTTCTTC. Protein: CASSQDIGRAYNEQFF.